This T cell receptor beta chain was documented in a study of blood T cell repertoires in COVID-19. In the authors' methods: Estimates of nucleated cell counts were drawn from the amplification of reference gene primers. Repertoires were generated with immunoSEQ multiplex PCR, while TCRdb's copy carries only in-frame clones and drops some. D and trimming come from the DNA, and the V and J calls and clone size come from that table. Of over 250,000 clones listed, roughly 86% are singletons. The CDR3 is 14 amino acids. V was clipped by 5 bases and J by 11 bases; unmatched bases: 14. Per germline, CDR1 SGHVS and CDR2 FNYEAQ.

This sequence originates from a woman in her fifties or sixties who had recovered from COVID-19. V gene TRBV7-6 combines with J gene TRBJ1-1; TRBD1 aligns across 7 bases. The specimen sequenced was PBMCs or T cells enriched from blood (not recorded which). The CDR3 nucleotides read TGTGCCAGCAGCCCCCCAGGGGGGCCTGCCGGTGCTTTCTTT. It codes for CASSPPGGPAGAFF.